Each of the 12 T cell receptor beta chains below was sequenced from the same sample in a study of blood T cell repertoires in COVID-19. Here immunoSEQ multiplex PCR was the method, and the copy in TCRdb shows in-frame clones only, minus some. Of 140,000 or so clones in the sample, 85% are singletons; the top ten hold 2.5% to 3.5%. The sample consisted of peripheral blood. All receptors derive from a man aged 45 to 65 with acute or convalescent COVID-19.

CDR3 loop: CASSLAGGNEQFF. DNA of the CDR3: TGTGCCAGCAGCTTAGCCGGGGGTAATGAGCAGTTCTTC. J is TRBJ2-1 and V is TRBV11-3; maybe TRBD2 (6 bases). CDR3 size: 13 residues. Germline CDR1 and CDR2: SGHNT and YENEEA. V gave up 1 base and J gave up 7 bases, with 8 bases separating them.

This clone was seen a single time. This sequence joins TRBV20-1 and TRBJ2-1, with D possibly TRBD1 on 6 matching bases. Trimming stripped 3 bases from V and 3 bases from J, with 15 bases between. The germline gives CDR1 DFQATT, CDR2 SNEGSKA (reference sequence). This CDR3 spans 15 amino acids. Here the CDR3 reads CSASLDRNLYNEQFF. CDR3 nucleotide sequence: TGCAGTGCTAGTCTCGACAGGAACCTCTACAATGAGCAGTTCTTC.

Here the CDR3 DNA reads TGTGCCAGCAGGCGGGGGTCCTCTGGAAACACCATATATTTT. It is translated as CASRRGSSGNTIYF. The chain couples TRBV6-5 to TRBJ1-3, with D maybe TRBD1 (5 bases). The CDR3 sequence is 14 residues long. The V and J ends lost 6 bases and 0 bases respectively, with 9 bases between them. From germline, CDR1 is MNHEY and CDR2 SVGAGI.

The V and J genes are TRBV11-2 and TRBJ2-3; the match to TRBD1 covers 10 bases. The germline V gene has CDR1 SGHAT and CDR2 FQNNGV. The CDR3 has 16 amino acids. Germline trimming cut 4 bases from V and 6 bases from J; bases unmatched to any gene: 10. The CDR3 here is CASSSLWDRGSDTQYF. The DNA for the CDR3 is TGTGCCAGCAGCTCCCTTTGGGACAGGGGTAGTGATACGCAGTATTTT.

The DNA of the CDR3 is TGTGCCAGCTCACCACTGGAGGGAGCGGATACGCAGTATTTT. This encodes CASSPLEGADTQYF. This rearrangement joins TRBV18 to TRBJ2-3; possible D gene TRBD2, 6 bases. The CDR3 runs 14 residues. The V gene's germline CDR1 is KGHSH and CDR2 LQKENI. Deletions cut 1 base from V and 6 bases from J, with 11 bases between.

The V gene is TRBV3-1 (or the pseudogene TRBV3-2), the J gene TRBJ2-1; TRBD2 matches 8 bases. Trimming removed 0 bases from V and 0 bases from J; junction bases left unmatched: 13. CDR3 length: 20 amino acids. Germline values: CDR1 LGHDT, CDR2 YNNKEL (reference sequence). The CDR3 DNA follows: TGTGCCAGCAGCCAAGAAGGGCGGCGGGGGGTCCAGAGCTCCTACAATGAGCAGTTCTTC. Translating it yields CASSQEGRRGVQSSYNEQFF.

This sequence joins TRBV11-3 and TRBJ1-1; TRBD1 matches at 8 bases. The germline gives CDR1 SGHNT, CDR2 YENEEA. J lost 2 bases, V lost 5 bases, and 4 bases had no gene match. There are 14 residues in the CDR3. DNA for the CDR3: TGTGCCAGCAGCCTACAGGGGGTCAACACTGAAGCTTTCTTT. Translated: CASSLQGVNTEAFF. Variable domain in full (rest from reference TRBV11-3 and TRBJ1-1): EAGVVQSPRYKIIEKKQPVAFWCNPISGHNTLYWYLQNLGQGPELLIRYENEEAVDDSQLPKDRFSAERLKGVDSTLKIQPAELGDSAVYLCASSLQGVNTEAFFGQGTRLTVV.

The chain combines TRBV5-6 with TRBJ2-7; D perhaps matches TRBD1 (5 bases). This CDR3 has 14 residues. The ends were cut back, 1 base at V and 2 bases at J, with 10 bases in the middle. Looked up from germline, CDR1 is SGHDT and CDR2 is YYEEEE. The DNA for the CDR3 is TGTGCCAGCAGCTTGCTGAACAGGCCCTACGAGCAGTACTTC. Protein product: CASSLLNRPYEQYF. The whole variable domain, remainder taken from reference TRBV5-6 and TRBJ2-7, is DAGVTQSPTHLIKTRGQQVTLRCSPKSGHDTVSWYQQALGQGPQFIFQYYEEEERQRGNFPDRFSGHQFPNYSSELNVNALLLGDSALYLCASSLLNRPYEQYFGPGTRLTVT.

V and J are TRBV7-8 and TRBJ2-2; weak D call: TRBD2 (6 bases). Deletions cut 1 base from V and 6 bases from J, with 18 bases between. Germline assignment: CDR1 SGHVS and CDR2 FQNEAQ. The CDR3 has 17 amino acids. The CDR3, as DNA: TGTGCCAGCAGCTTAGTTGCGCGGGGATTTATAGCCGGGGAGCTGTTTTTT. Encoded protein: CASSLVARGFIAGELFF.

This clone appeared a few times. This sequence joins TRBV6-1 and TRBJ2-1; 9 nucleotides align to TRBD1. V shed 1 base and J 8 bases; nucleotides not matched to a gene: 3. CDR3 length: 14 residues. Per germline, CDR1 MNHNS and CDR2 SASEGT. The CDR3 reads CASSEVGDRDEQFF. In nucleotides, the CDR3 is TGTGCCAGCAGTGAAGTCGGGGACAGGGATGAGCAGTTCTTC.

The chain combines TRBV9 with TRBJ2-5; 8 nucleotides align to TRBD1. With 0 bases clipped from V and 5 bases from J, the junction kept 6 bases outside the gene matches. The CDR3 has 15 amino acids. The germline V gene encodes CDR1 SGDLS and CDR2 YYNGEE. The CDR3 DNA reads as TGTGCCAGCAGCGTAGCAGGGGGCCGGGGGGAGACCCAGTACTTC. It translates to CASSVAGGRGETQYF.

The V and J genes are TRBV10-1 and TRBJ2-1; perhaps TRBD2 as D (6 bases). The CDR3 extends over 14 amino acids. Germline CDR1 WNHNN, CDR2 SYGVQD (reference sequence). The V and J ends lost 2 bases and 8 bases respectively, with 13 bases between them. The CDR3 coding sequence is TGCGCCAGCAGTGAGAAGGCGGGGCGCGATGAGCAGTTCTTC. Protein sequence: CASSEKAGRDEQFF.